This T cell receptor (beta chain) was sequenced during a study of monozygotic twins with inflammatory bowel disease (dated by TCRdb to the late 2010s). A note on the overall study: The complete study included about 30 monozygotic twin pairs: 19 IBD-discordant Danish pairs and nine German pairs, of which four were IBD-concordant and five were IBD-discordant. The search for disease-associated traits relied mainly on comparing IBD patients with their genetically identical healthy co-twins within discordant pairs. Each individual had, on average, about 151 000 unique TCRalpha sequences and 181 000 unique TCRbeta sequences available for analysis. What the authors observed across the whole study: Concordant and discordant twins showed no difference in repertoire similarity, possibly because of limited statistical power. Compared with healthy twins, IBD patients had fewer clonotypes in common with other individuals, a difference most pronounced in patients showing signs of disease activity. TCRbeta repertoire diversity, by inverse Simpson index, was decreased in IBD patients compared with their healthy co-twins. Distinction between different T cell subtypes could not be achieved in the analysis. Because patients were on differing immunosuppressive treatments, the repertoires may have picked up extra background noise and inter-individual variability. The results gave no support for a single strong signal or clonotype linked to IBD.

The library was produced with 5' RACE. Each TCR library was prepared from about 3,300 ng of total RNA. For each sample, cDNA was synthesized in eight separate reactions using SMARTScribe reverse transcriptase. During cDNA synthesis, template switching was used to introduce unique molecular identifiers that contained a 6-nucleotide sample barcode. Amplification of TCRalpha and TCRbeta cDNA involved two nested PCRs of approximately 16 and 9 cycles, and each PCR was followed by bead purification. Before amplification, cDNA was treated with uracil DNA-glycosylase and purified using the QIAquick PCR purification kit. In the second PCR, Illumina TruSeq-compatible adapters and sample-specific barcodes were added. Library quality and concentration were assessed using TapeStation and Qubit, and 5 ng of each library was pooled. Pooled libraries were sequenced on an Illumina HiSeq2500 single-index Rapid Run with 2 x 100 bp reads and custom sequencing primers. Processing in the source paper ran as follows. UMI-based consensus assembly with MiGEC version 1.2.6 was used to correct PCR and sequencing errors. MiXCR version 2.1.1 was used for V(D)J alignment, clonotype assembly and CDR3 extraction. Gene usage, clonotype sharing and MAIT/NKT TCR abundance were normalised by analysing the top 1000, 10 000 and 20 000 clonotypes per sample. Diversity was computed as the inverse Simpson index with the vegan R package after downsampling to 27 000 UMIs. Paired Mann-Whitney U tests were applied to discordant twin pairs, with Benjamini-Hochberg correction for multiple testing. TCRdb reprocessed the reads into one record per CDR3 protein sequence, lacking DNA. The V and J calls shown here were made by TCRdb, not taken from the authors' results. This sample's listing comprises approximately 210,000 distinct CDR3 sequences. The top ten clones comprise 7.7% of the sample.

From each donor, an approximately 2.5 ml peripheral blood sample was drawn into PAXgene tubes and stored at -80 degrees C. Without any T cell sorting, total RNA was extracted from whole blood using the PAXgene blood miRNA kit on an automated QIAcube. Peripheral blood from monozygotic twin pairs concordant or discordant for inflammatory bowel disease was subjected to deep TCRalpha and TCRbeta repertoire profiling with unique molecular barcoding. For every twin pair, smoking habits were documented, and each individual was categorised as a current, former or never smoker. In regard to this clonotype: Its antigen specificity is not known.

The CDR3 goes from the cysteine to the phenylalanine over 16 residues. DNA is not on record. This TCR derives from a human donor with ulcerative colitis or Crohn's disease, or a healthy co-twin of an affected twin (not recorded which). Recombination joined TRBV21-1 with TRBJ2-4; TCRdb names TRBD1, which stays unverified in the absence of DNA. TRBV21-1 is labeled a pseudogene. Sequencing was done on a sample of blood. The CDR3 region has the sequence CASSIRWTLAKNIQYF.